This T cell receptor beta chain emerged from a study of blood T cell repertoires in COVID-19. Across the study: Acute and convalescent COVID-19 specimens originated in the United States, Italy and Spain.

All enrollees were roughly 18 to 89 years old and from around 25 US areas. This CDR3 has 14 amino acids. The germline V gene has CDR1 SGHDT and CDR2 YYEEEE. J lost 8 bases, V lost 3 bases, and 10 bases had no gene match. Clones were read by immunoSEQ multiplex PCR, and TCRdb kept only the in-frame ones, dropping some. This sample carries approximately 200,000 clones, 81% of them seen once, and the ten largest clones take about 9%. This clonotype was obtained from a man aged 40-49 years who had recovered from COVID-19. Sequencing input: PBMCs or T cells enriched from blood (not recorded which). The V gene is TRBV5-6, the J gene TRBJ1-1, with 7 bases lining up with TRBD1. CDR3 nucleotides: TGTGCCAGCAGCTCGGACAGGCCTGGATCGGAAGCTTTCTTT. It is translated as CASSSDRPGSEAFF.